A single sample gave rise to the 14 T cell receptor beta chains below, sequenced in a study of cytomegalovirus exposure and HLA in healthy donors. 13 Jbeta primers and 60 Vbeta primers were used for the PCR. TCRdb keeps only in-frame clones here, not all; method: immunoSEQ multiplex PCR. The specimen's table records about 130,000 clones. Specimen: PBMCs. Source of these receptors: a man between 18 and 35 years old in good health and CMV-seronegative.

This rearrangement joins TRBV28 to TRBJ1-5; 8 bases are a match to TRBD1. The CDR3 loop spans 16 amino acids. Germline V lookup: CDR1 MDHEN, CDR2 SYDVKM. V shed 4 bases, J shed 1 base, and the junction held 6 bases outside the gene matches. The CDR3 nucleotides read TGTGCCAGCAGTTCTGACAGGGGCGGGAGCAATCAGCCCCAGCATTTT. Residues: CASSSDRGGSNQPQHF. The entire variable domain, with the rest obtained from reference TRBV28 and TRBJ1-5, is as follows: DVKVTQSSRYLVKRTGEKVFLECVQDMDHENMFWYRQDPGLGLRLIYFSYDVKMKEKGDIPEGYSVSREKKERFSLILESASTNQTSMYLCASSSDRGGSNQPQHFGDGTRLSIL.

V gene TRBV4-3 combines with J gene TRBJ2-1, with D possibly TRBD2 on 6 matching bases. V was shortened by 1 base and J by 9 bases, with 13 bases between the two germline ends. This CDR3 is built from 14 residues. Germline CDR1 reads LGHNA; CDR2 reads YSLEER. The CDR3 reads CASSQVGGLPEQFF. DNA of the CDR3: TGCGCCAGCAGCCAAGTGGGGGGACTTCCTGAGCAGTTCTTC.

The V and J genes are TRBV12-1 and TRBJ2-5; whether TRBD1, the table's D call, matches the DNA was not checked. The end of the DNA aligns better with TRBJ2-7, so the J call may be wrong. TRBV12-1 represents a pseudogene. This CDR3 has 14 amino acids. DNA for the CDR3: TGTGCCAGCAGCTCGGACAGGGCGCCCTACGAGCAGTACTTC. Protein: CASSSDRAPYEQYF.

In nucleotides, the CDR3 is TGTGCCAGCAGCTTAGGTCTGCAAGAGACCCAGTACTTC. It is translated as CASSLGLQETQYF. V gene TRBV7-8 combines with J gene TRBJ2-5; D remains unclear. This CDR3 contains 13 residues. In germline, CDR1 is SGHVS, CDR2 FQNEAQ. V was shortened by 1 base and J by 2 bases, with 5 bases between the two germline ends.

This chain uses TRBV6-5 with TRBJ1-5; no reliable D call. V was pared by 8 bases and J by 3 bases, with 8 bases between. CDR1 is MNHEY and CDR2 is SVGAGI in the germline V gene. The length of the CDR3 is 12 residues. The CDR3 region has the DNA TGTGCCAGCCGCCAGTTCAATCAGCCCCAGCATTTT. Translation gives CASRQFNQPQHF.

The chain employs TRBV19 and TRBJ2-7; 7 bases are a match to TRBD2. From germline, CDR1 is LNHDA and CDR2 SQIVND (reference sequence). Germline trimming cut 3 bases from V and 1 base from J; bases unmatched to any gene: 3. The CDR3 totals 14 residues. The CDR3 is CASSIGRLSYEQYF. In nucleotides, the CDR3 is TGTGCCAGTAGTATCGGGAGGCTATCCTACGAGCAGTACTTC.

The CDR3: CAQRIQGVTYEQYF. CDR3 nucleotides: TGTGCCCAACGGATCCAGGGGGTAACCTACGAGCAGTACTTC. The chain links TRBV30 to TRBJ2-7, with TRBD1 identical over 7 bases. CDR1 is GTSNPN, CDR2 SVGIG, per germline (reference sequence). This CDR3 has 14 amino acids. V gave up 8 bases and J gave up 2 bases; unmatched junction bases: 12. Full variable domain (rest looked up from reference TRBV30 and TRBJ2-7): SQTIHQWPATLVQPVGSPLSLECTVEGTSNPNLYWYRQAAGRGLQLLFYSVGIGQISSEVPQNLSASRPQDRQFILSSKKLLLSDSGFYLCAQRIQGVTYEQYFGPGTRLTVT.

V and J are TRBV2 and TRBJ1-4; possible D gene TRBD1, 6 bases. CDR3 length: 15 amino acids. Germline V gene lookup returns CDR1 SNHLY and CDR2 FYNNEI. Trimming stripped 6 bases from V and 0 bases from J, with 11 bases between. The CDR3: CASSSNRATNEKLFF. DNA of the CDR3: TGTGCCAGCAGCTCAAACAGGGCAACTAATGAAAAACTGTTTTTT.

This sequence joins TRBV21-1 and TRBJ1-1; TRBD1 was called by the table and not checked on the DNA. TRBV21-1 has pseudogene status. This CDR3 has 16 residues. CDR3 protein: CASSKEGDRPNTEAFF. CDR3 coding DNA: TGTGCCAGCAGCAAAGAGGGGGACAGGCCGAACACTGAAGCTTTCTTT.

The genes are TRBV6-1 and TRBJ1-2, with D possibly being TRBD1 (5 bases). Looked up from germline, CDR1 is MNHNS and CDR2 is SASEGT. V lost 6 bases, J lost 6 bases, and 17 bases lay in between. CDR3 size: 14 residues. CDR3 in DNA: TGTGCCAGCAGAGCTAGGGGTTCCCGGGATGGCTACACCTTC. Its translation is CASRARGSRDGYTF.

The chain couples TRBV6-5 to TRBJ2-1; D is unresolved. The CDR3 runs to 14 residues. Trimming left V 6 bases short and J 0 bases short, with 9 bases between. In germline, CDR1 is MNHEY, CDR2 SVGAGI. The CDR3 region is CASRRESSYNEQFF. The CDR3 region has the DNA TGTGCCAGCAGACGCGAGAGCTCCTACAATGAGCAGTTCTTC.

The chain carries TRBV7-3 and TRBJ2-7; 7 nucleotides agree with TRBD2. Trimming cost V 4 bases and J 4 bases; bases outside gene matches: 7. The CDR3 runs to 14 residues. Germline lookup yields CDR1 SGHTA and CDR2 FQGTGA. The CDR3: CASSSSTGLYEQYF. The CDR3 nucleotides are TGTGCCAGCAGCTCCTCGACGGGACTATACGAGCAGTACTTC.

This rearrangement joins TRBV28 to TRBJ2-7; TRBD1 aligns across 8 bases. The CDR3 loop spans 11 amino acids. Germline loops: CDR1 MDHEN, CDR2 SYDVKM. The CDR3 spells CGTGNYYEQYF. DNA for the CDR3: TGTGGGACAGGGAATTACTACGAGCAGTACTTC.

J is TRBJ2-7 and V is TRBV28; D is possibly TRBD2 (6 bases). V dropped 5 bases and J dropped 0 bases, with 14 bases sitting between them. The CDR3 covers 15 residues. Germline-derived CDR1 and CDR2 are MDHEN and SYDVKM. The CDR3 loop is CASSPGGTDSYEQYF. The DNA of the CDR3 is TGTGCCAGCAGTCCTGGGGGGACGGACTCCTACGAGCAGTACTTC.